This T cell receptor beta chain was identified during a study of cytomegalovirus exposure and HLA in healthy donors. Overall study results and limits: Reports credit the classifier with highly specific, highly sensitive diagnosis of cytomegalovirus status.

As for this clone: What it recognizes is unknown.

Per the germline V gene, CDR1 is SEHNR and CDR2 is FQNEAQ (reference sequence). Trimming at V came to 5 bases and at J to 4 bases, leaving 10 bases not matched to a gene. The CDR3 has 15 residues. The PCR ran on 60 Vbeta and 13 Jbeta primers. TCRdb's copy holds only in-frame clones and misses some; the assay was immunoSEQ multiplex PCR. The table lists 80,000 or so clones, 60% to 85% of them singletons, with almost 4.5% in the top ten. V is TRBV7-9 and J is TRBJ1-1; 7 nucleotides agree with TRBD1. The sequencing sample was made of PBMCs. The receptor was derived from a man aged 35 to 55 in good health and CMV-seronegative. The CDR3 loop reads CASSTRRGQGTEAFF. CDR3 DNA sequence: TGTGCCAGCAGCACAAGAAGGGGGCAAGGCACTGAAGCTTTCTTT.